The 5 T cell receptor beta chains below all came from one sample that was sequenced in a study of T cell changes during pregnancy in multiple sclerosis. Profiling relied on immunoSEQ multiplex PCR, and the TCRdb table lists in-frame clones only, not all of them. The sample lists 45,000 to 60,000 clones, 90% to 95% seen once, with approximately 0.21% in the top ten. Sequenced material: CD4+ T cells from peripheral blood mononuclear cells, taken in the second trimester of pregnancy. These receptors were taken from a female donor with multiple sclerosis, enrolled in a pregnancy study.

The chain couples TRBV29-1 to TRBJ2-1; the match to TRBD1 covers 7 bases. With V trimmed by 7 bases and J by 12 bases, 18 bases remained unmatched. The CDR3 covers 14 residues. From germline, CDR1 is SQVTM and CDR2 ANQGSEA. CDR3 amino acids: CSDAPGQPLQGQFF. In DNA form, the CDR3 reads TGCAGCGACGCTCCGGGACAGCCACTACAAGGGCAGTTCTTC.

V is TRBV7-2 and J is TRBJ2-7; 11 bases fit TRBD1. J was trimmed by 2 bases and V by 2 bases; bases with no gene match: 2. The CDR3 totals 15 residues. The germline V gene encodes CDR1 SGHTA and CDR2 FQGNSA. CDR3 loop: CASSLRTGGPYEQYF. The CDR3 coding sequence is TGTGCCAGCAGCTTACGGACAGGGGGCCCCTACGAGCAGTACTTC.

The chain has TRBV5-5 and TRBJ1-2, with D perhaps matching TRBD1 (5 bases). V was trimmed by 0 bases and J by 5 bases, leaving 8 bases between them. The CDR3 extends over 13 amino acids. Per the germline V gene, CDR1 is SGHKS and CDR2 is YYEKEE (reference sequence). Here the CDR3 DNA reads TGTGCCAGCAGCTTGGGGGGCGCTTATGGCTACACCTTC. Translation: CASSLGGAYGYTF. Complete variable domain (other parts from reference TRBV5-5 and TRBJ1-2): DAGVTQSPTHLIKTRGQQVTLRCSPISGHKSVSWYQQVLGQGPQFIFQYYEKEERGRGNFPDRFSARQFPNYSSELNVNALLLGDSALYLCASSLGGAYGYTFGSGTRLTVV.

This clone was observed once. The chain links TRBV19 to TRBJ2-6; perhaps TRBD2 as D (7 bases). Trimming removed 1 base from V and 0 bases from J, with 13 bases in between. This CDR3 comprises 18 residues. Per germline, CDR1 LNHDA and CDR2 SQIVND (reference sequence). Here the CDR3 reads CASSIGGGLSSGANVLTF. The DNA for the CDR3 is TGTGCCAGTAGTATAGGCGGGGGCCTAAGCTCTGGGGCCAACGTCCTGACTTTC.

The V gene is TRBV6-6, the J gene TRBJ1-5; D perhaps matches TRBD1 (5 bases). The CDR3 totals 14 residues. Germline loops: CDR1 MNHNY, CDR2 SVGAGI (reference sequence). Trimming took 7 bases from V and 5 from J, leaving 15 bases between them. The CDR3 coding sequence is TGTGCCAGCAAGAGAACGGGGGGGGATCAGCCCCAGCATTTT. Protein sequence: CASKRTGGDQPQHF.